This T cell receptor beta chain was captured by sequencing in a study of T cells in Graves' hyperthyroidism and ophthalmopathy. The CDR3 sequence is 18 residues long. Trimming took off 0 bases at V and 2 bases at J, with 20 bases between the two ends. The germline V gene has CDR1 MNHEY and CDR2 SVGAGI. It was RNA transcripts that yielded the amplified TCR beta CDR3 regions. First-round RT-PCR targeting the TCR CDR3 was performed with the HTBI primer set. TCRdb itself ran the multiplex PCR reads through MiXCR, one entry per CDR3 protein. The sample lists 600,000 to 650,000 distinct CDR3 sequences, less than 25% occurring once.

This receptor was obtained from a man between 25 and 39 years old with Graves' ophthalmopathy. J is TRBJ2-7 and V is TRBV6-5; possibly TRBD1 for D (6 bases). The sequenced sample was blood. The CDR3 spells CASSYSKFPRGRAYEQYF. The CDR3 bases are TGTGCCAGCAGTTACTCGAAATTCCCTAGGGGGAGAGCCTACGAGCAGTACTTC.